This paragraph covers one TCR beta chain sequence. Its specificity is unknown. Treatment given: roughly ten-day PBMC culture with coronavirus spike peptide pools or control peptides (ViraFEST assay). TCRs were sequenced by ViraFEST after antigen-specific T cells had been expanded with peptide pools. Culture proceeded for roughly 10 days, and CD4+ T cells were then isolated by negative selection. The data originate from a study of vaccination and CD4 T cells after COVID-19. Study overall: The peptides that stimulated the cells were overlapping spike peptides from SARS-CoV-2, HCoV-NL63, HCoV-OC43 and HCoV-229E.

Sequenced with the Oncomine TCR Beta short-read assay was DNA taken from cultured CD4+ T cells. Researchers extracted genomic DNA from CD4+ T cells that had been cultured. TCRdb used MiXCR to reprocess the PCR reads, holding one entry per CDR3 protein. The sample contains 11,000 to 15,000 distinct CDR3 sequences, 51% of which appear only once. Germline lookup yields CDR1 DFQATT and CDR2 SNEGSKA (reference sequence). This CDR3 is 15 amino acids long. Trimming left V 3 bases short and J 0 bases short, with 12 bases between. This chain joins TRBV20-1 and TRBJ1-5; D remains unclear. The receptor's source is a human donor who had recovered from COVID-19. Input material: CD4+ T cells from blood, cultured in vitro. CDR3 coding DNA: TGCAGTGCTAGCAAAGGTGGTTATAGCAATCAGCCCCAGCATTTT. Amino acids: CSASKGGYSNQPQHF.